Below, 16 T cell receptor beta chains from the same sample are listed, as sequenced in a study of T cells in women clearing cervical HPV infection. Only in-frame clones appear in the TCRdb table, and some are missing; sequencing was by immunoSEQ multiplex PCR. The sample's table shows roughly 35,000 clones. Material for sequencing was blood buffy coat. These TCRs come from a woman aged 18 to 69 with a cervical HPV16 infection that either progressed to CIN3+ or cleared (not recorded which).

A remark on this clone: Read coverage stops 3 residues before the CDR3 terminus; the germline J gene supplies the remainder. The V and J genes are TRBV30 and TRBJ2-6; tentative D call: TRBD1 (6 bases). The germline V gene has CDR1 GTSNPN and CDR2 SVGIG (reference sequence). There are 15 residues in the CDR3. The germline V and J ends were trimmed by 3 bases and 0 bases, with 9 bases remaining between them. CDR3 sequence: CAWRFRGSGANVLTF. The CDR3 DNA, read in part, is TGTGCCTGGAGGTTCAGGGGCTCTGGGGCCAACGTC.

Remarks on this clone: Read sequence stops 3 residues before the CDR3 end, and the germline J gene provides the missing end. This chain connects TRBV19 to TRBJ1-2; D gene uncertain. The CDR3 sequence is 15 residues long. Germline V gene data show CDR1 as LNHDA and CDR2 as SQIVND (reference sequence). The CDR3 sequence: CASSIVGTGSYDYTF. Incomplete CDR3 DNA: TGTGCCAGTAGTATAGTCGGTACGGGGTCCTACGAC. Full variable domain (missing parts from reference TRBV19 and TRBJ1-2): DGGITQSPKYLFRKEGQNVTLSCEQNLNHDAMYWYRQDPGQGLRLIYYSQIVNDFQKGDIAEGYSVSREKKESFPLTVTSAQKNPTAFYLCASSIVGTGSYDYTFGSGTRLTVV.

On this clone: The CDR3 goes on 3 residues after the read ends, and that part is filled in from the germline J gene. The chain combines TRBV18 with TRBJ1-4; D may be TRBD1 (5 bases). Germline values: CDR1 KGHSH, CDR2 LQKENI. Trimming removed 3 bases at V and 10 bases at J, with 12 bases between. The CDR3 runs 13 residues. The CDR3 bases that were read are TGTGCCAGCTCACCCAGTTTCGGGGGAAAA. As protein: CASSPSFGGK. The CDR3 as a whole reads CASSPSFGGKLFF. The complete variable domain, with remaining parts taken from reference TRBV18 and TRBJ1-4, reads NAGVMQNPRHLVRRRGQEARLRCSPMKGHSHVYWYRQLPEEGLKFMVYLQKENIIDESGMPKERFSAEFPKEGPSILRIQQVVRGDSAAYFCASSPSFGGKLFFGSGTQLSVL.

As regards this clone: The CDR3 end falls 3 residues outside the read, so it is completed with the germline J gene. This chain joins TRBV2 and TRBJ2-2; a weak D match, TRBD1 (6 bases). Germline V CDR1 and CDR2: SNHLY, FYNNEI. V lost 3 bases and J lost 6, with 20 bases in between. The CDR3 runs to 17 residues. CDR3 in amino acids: CASSDVGTPWVAGELFF. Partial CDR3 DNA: TGTGCCAGCAGTGATGTCGGGACACCCTGGGTTGCCGGGGAG.

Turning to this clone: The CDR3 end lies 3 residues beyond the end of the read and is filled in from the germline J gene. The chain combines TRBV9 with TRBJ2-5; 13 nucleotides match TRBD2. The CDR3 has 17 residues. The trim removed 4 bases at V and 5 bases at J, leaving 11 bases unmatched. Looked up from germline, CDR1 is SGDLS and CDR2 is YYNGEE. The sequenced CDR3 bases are TGTGCCAGCAGCCCCCAAACTAGCGGGGGGGCCGGGGAGACC. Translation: CASSPQTSGGAGET. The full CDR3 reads CASSPQTSGGAGETQYF.

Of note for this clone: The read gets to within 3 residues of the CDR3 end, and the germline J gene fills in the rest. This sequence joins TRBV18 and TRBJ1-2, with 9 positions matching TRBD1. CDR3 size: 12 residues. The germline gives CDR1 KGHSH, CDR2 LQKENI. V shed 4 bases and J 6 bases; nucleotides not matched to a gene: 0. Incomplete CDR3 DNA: TGTGCCAGCTCACGGGACAGGGATGGC. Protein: CASSRDRDG. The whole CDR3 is CASSRDRDGYTF.

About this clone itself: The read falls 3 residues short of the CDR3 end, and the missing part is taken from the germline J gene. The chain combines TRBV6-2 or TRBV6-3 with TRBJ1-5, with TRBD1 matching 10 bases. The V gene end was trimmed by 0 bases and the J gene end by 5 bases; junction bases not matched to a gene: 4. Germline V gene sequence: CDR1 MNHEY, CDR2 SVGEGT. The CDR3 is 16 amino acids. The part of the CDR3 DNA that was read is TGTGCCAGCAGTTACTCGCTAGGACAGGGGGATCAGCCC. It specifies CASSYSLGQGDQP. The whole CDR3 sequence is CASSYSLGQGDQPQHF.

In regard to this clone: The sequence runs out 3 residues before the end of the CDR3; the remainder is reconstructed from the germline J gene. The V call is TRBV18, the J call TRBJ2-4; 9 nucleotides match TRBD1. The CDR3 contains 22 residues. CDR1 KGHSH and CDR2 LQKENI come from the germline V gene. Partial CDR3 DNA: TGTGCCAGCTTCGGAGGGCGCCGGGACAGGGTTAAAACACCGTATAGCAATCAGCCT. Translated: CASFGGRRDRVKTPYSNQP. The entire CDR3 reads CASFGGRRDRVKTPYSNQPQYF.

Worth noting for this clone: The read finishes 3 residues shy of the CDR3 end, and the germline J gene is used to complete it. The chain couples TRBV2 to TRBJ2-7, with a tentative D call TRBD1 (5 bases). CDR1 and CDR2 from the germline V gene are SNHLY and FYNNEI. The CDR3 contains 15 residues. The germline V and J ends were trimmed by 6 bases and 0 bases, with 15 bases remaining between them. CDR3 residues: CASREQELSSYEQYF. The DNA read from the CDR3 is TGTGCCAGCAGAGAACAGGAGCTTAGCTCCTACGAG.

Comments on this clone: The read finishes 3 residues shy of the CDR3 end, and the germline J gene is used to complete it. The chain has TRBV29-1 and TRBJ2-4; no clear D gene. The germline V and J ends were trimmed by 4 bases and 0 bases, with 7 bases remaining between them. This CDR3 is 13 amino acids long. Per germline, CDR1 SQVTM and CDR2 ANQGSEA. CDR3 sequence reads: CSVGQLAKNIQYF. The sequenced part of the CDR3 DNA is TGCAGCGTTGGTCAATTAGCCAAAAACATT.

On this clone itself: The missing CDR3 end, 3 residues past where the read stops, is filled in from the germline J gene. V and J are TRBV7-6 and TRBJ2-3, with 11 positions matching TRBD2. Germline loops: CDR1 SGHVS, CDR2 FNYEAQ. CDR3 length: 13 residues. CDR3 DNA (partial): TGTGCCGTAGCGGGGGGGCCCCTAGAGACG. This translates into CAVAGGPLET. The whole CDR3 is CAVAGGPLETQYF.

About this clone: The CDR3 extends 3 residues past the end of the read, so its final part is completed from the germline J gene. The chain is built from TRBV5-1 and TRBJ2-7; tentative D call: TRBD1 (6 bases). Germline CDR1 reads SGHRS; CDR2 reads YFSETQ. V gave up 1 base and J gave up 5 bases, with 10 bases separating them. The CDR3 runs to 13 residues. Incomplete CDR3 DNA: TGCGCCAGCAGCTTGACAGGGAGCCACGAG. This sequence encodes CASSLTGSHE. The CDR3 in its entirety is CASSLTGSHEQYF.

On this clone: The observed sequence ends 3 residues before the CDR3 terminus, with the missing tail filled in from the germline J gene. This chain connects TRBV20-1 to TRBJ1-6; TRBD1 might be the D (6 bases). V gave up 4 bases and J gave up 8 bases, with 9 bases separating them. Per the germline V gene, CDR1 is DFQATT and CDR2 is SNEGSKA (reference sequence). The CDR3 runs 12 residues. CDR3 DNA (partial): TGCAGTGCTACCCCAGGGGATTCACCC. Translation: CSATPGDSP. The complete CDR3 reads CSATPGDSPLHF.

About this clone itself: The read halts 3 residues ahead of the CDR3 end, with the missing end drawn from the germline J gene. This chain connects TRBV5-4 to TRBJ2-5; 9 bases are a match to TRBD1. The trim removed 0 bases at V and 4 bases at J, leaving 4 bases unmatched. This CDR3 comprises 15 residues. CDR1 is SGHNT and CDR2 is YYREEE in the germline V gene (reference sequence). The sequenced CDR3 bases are TGTGCCAGCAGCTTGGGGGGGGGACAGGGAGAGACC. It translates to CASSLGGGQGET. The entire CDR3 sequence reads CASSLGGGQGETQYF. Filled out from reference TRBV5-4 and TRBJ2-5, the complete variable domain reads ETGVTQSPTHLIKTRGQQVTLRCSSQSGHNTVSWYQQALGQGPQFIFQYYREEENGRGNFPPRFSGLQFPNYSSELNVNALELDDSALYLCASSLGGGQGETQYFGPGTRLLVL.

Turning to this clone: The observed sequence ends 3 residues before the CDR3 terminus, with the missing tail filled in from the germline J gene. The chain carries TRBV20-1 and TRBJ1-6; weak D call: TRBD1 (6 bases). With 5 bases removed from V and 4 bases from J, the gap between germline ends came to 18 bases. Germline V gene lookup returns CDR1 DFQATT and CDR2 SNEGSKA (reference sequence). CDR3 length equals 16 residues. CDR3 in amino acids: CSAFISGTTYNSPLHF. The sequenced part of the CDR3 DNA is TGCAGTGCTTTTATCTCCGGGACAACTTATAATTCACCC.

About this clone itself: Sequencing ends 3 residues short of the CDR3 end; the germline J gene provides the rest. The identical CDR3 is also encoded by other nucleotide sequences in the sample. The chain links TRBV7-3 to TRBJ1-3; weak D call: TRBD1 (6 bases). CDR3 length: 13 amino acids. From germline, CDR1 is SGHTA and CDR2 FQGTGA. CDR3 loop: CASSSQQGGTIYF. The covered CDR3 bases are TGTGCCAGCAGCTCCCAACAGGGCGGTACC. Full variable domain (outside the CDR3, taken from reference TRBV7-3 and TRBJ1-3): GAGVSQTPSNKVTEKGKYVELRCDPISGHTALYWYRQSLGQGPEFLIYFQGTGAADDSGLPNDRFFAVRPEGSVSTLKIQRTERGDSAVYLCASSSQQGGTIYFGEGSWLTVV.